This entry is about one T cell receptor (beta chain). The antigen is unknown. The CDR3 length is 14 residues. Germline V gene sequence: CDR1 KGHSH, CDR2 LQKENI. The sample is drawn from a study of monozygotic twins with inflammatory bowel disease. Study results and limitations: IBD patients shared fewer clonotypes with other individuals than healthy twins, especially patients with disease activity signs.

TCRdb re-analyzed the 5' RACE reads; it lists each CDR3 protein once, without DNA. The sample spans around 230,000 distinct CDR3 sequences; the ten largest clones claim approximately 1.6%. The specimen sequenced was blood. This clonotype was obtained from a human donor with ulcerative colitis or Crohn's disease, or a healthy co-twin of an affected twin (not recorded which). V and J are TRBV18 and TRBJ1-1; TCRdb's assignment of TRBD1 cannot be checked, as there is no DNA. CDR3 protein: CASSPGRGSAEAFF.